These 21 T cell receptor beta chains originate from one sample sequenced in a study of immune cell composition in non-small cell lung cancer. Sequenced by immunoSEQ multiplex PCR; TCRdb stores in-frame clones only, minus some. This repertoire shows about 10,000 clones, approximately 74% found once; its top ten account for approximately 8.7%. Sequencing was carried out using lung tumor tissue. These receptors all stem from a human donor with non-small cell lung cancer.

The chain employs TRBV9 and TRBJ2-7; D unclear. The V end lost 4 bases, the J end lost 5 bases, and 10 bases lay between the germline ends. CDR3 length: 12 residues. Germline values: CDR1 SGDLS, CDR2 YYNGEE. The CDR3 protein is CASSFGVDEQYF. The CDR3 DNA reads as TGTGCCAGCAGCTTTGGGGTGGACGAGCAGTACTTC.

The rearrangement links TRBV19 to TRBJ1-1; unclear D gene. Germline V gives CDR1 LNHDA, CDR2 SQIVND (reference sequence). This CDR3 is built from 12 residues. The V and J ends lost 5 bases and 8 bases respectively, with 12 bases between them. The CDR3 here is CASSVWGFEAFF. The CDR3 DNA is TGTGCCAGTAGTGTTTGGGGATTCGAAGCTTTCTTT. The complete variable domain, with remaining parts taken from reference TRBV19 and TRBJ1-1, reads DGGITQSPKYLFRKEGQNVTLSCEQNLNHDAMYWYRQDPGQGLRLIYYSQIVNDFQKGDIAEGYSVSREKKESFPLTVTSAQKNPTAFYLCASSVWGFEAFFGQGTRLTVV.

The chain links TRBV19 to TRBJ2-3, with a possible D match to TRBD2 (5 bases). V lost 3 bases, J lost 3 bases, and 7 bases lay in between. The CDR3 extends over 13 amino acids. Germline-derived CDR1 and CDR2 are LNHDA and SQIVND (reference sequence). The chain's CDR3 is CASSMSGTDTQYF. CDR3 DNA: TGTGCCAGTAGTATGAGCGGTACAGATACGCAGTATTTT.

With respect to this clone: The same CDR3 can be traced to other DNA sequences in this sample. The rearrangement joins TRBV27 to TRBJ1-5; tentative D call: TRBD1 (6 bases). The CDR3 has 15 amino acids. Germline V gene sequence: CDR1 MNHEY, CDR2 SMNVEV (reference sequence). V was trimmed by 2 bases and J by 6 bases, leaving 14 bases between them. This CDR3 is CASSLQGQGGQPQHF. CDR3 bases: TGTGCCAGCAGTTTACAGGGGCAGGGAGGTCAGCCCCAGCATTTT.

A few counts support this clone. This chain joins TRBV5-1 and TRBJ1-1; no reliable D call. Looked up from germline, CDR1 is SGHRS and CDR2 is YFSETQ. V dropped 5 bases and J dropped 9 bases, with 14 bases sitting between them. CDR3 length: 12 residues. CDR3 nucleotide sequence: TGCGCCAGCAGAACAGACTATGCCCAAGCTTTCTTT. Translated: CASRTDYAQAFF.

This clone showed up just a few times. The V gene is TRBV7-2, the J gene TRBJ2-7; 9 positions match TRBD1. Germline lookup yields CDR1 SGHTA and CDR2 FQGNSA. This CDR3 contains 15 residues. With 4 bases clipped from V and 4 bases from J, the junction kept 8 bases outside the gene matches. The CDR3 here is CASSSAGTGIYEQYF. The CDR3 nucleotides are TGTGCCAGCAGCTCCGCCGGGACAGGGATATACGAGCAGTACTTC. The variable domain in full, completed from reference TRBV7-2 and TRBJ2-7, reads GAGVSQSPSNKVTEKGKDVELRCDPISGHTALYWYRQSLGQGLEFLIYFQGNSAPDKSGLPSDRFSAERTGGSVSTLTIQRTQQEDSAVYLCASSSAGTGIYEQYFGPGTRLTVT.

The CDR3 nucleotides read TGTGCCAGCAACTTAATGGACGGGGTGGTTACCTTC. Encoded protein: CASNLMDGVVTF. The chain recombines TRBV2 with TRBJ1-2; D ambiguous. V lost 7 bases and J lost 14, with 20 bases in between. The CDR3 runs 12 residues. The germline V gene encodes CDR1 SNHLY and CDR2 FYNNEI.

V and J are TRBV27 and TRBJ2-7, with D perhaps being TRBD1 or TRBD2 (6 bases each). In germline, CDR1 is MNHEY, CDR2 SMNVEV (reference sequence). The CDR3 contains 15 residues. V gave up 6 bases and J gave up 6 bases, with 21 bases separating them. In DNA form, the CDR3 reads TGTGCCAGCAGATTTATATCGGGGGCGAGTCCCGAGCAGTACTTC. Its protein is CASRFISGASPEQYF.

The DNA for the CDR3 is TGTGCCAGCAGCTTGGAGCGGGGGGGCCGTTCGGAGACCCAGTACTTC. It yields the protein CASSLERGGRSETQYF. The chain is built from TRBV5-4 and TRBJ2-5, with 10 bases lining up with TRBD2. With 0 bases clipped from V and 5 bases from J, the junction kept 7 bases outside the gene matches. The V gene's germline CDR1 is SGHNT and CDR2 YYREEE (reference sequence). There are 16 residues in the CDR3.

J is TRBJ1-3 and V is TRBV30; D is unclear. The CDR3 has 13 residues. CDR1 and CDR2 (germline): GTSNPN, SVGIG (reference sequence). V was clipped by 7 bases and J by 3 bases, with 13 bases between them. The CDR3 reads CAYTLGRGNTIYF. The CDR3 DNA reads TGTGCCTACACCCTCGGGCGTGGAAACACCATATATTTT.

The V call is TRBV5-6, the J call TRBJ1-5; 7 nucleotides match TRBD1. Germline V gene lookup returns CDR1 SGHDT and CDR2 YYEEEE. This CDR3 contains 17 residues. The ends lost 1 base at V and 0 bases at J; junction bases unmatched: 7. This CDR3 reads CASSLYGRQGSNQPQHF. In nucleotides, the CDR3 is TGTGCCAGCAGCTTGTACGGCCGACAGGGTAGCAATCAGCCCCAGCATTTT.

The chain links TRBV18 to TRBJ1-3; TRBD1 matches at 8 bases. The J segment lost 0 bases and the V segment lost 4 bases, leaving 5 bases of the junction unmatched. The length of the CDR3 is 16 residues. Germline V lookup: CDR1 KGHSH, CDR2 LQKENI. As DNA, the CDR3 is TGTGCCAGCTCACACGGACAGGGAAACTCTGGAAACACCATATATTTT. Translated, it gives CASSHGQGNSGNTIYF. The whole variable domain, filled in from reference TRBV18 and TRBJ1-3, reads NAGVMQNPRHLVRRRGQEARLRCSPMKGHSHVYWYRQLPEEGLKFMVYLQKENIIDESGMPKERFSAEFPKEGPSILRIQQVVRGDSAAYFCASSHGQGNSGNTIYFGEGSWLTVV.

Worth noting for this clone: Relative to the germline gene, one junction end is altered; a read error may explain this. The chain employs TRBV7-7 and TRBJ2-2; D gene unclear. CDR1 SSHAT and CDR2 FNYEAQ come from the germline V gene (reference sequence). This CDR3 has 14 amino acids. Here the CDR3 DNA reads TGTGCTAGCAGCTCGAGGTTGGTCACCGGGGAGCTGTTTTTT. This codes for CASSSRLVTGELFF.

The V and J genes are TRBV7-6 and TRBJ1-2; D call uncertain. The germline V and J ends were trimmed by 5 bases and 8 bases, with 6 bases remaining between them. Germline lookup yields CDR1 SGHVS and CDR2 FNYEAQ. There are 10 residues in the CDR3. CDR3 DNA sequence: TGTGCCAGCAGCCAAATGGGCTACACCTTC. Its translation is CASSQMGYTF.

CDR3 region: CASSTGTGGIRSNQPQHF. The CDR3 bases are TGTGCCAGTAGTACCGGGACAGGGGGTATTAGGAGCAATCAGCCCCAGCATTTT. The chain recombines TRBV19 with TRBJ1-5; 11 bases align to TRBD1. The V gene end was trimmed by 4 bases and the J gene end by 1 base; junction bases not matched to a gene: 9. The CDR3 spans 18 residues. CDR1 and CDR2 (germline): LNHDA, SQIVND (reference sequence).

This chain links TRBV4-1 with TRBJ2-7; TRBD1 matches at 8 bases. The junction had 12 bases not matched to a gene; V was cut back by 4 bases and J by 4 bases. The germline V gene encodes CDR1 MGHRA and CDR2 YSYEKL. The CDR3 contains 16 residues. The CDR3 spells CASSLSWTGRQYEQYF. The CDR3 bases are TGCGCCAGCAGCCTTTCCTGGACAGGGCGTCAATACGAGCAGTACTTC.

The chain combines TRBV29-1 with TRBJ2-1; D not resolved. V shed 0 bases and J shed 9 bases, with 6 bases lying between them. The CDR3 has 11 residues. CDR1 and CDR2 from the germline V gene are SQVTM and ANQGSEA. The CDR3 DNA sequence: TGCAGCGTTGAAGAGGGGATTGAGCAGTTCTTC. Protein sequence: CSVEEGIEQFF.

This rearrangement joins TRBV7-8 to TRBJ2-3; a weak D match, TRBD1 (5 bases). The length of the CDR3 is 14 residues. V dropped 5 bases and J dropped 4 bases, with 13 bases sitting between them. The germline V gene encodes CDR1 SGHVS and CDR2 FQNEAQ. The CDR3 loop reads CASSRSPGPDTQYF. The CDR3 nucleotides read TGTGCCAGCAGCCGAAGTCCAGGGCCAGATACGCAGTATTTT.

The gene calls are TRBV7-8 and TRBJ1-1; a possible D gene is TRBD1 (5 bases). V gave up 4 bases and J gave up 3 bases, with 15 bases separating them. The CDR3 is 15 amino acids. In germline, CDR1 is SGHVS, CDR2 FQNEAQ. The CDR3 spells CASSSGGGWDTEAFF. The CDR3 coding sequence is TGTGCCAGCAGCTCCGGCGGGGGATGGGACACTGAAGCTTTCTTT.

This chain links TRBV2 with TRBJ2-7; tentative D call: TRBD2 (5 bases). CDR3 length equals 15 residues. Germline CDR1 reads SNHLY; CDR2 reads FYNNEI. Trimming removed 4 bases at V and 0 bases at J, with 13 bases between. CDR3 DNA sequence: TGTGCCAGCAGTGTAGAGGGATCCCCCTCCTACGAGCAGTACTTC. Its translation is CASSVEGSPSYEQYF.

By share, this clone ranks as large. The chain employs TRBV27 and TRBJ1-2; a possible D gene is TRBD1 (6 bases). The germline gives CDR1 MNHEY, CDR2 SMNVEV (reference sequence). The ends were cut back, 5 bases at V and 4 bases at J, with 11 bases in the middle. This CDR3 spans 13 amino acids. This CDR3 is CASSTQGSYGYTF. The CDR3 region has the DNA TGTGCCAGCAGTACACAGGGTTCCTATGGCTACACCTTC.